This T cell receptor (beta chain) emerged from a study of cytomegalovirus exposure and HLA in healthy donors. It was with 60 Vbeta and 13 Jbeta primers that the PCR ran. The method was immunoSEQ multiplex PCR; TCRdb's version includes in-frame clones alone and lacks a portion of them. The sample has approximately 120,000 clones; around 81% are singletons. Germline loops: CDR1 KGHSH, CDR2 LQKENI. Trimming took off 3 bases at V and 0 bases at J, with 11 bases between the two ends. This CDR3 region has 15 residues. Sequencing used PBMCs. The chain recombines TRBV18 with TRBJ1-1, with D maybe TRBD1 (5 bases). The sequence derives from a female donor in good health and CMV-seronegative. Here the CDR3 reads CASSPSRTLNTEAFF. As DNA, the CDR3 is TGTGCCAGCTCACCCTCCCGGACACTGAACACTGAAGCTTTCTTT. The complete variable domain, with remaining parts taken from reference TRBV18 and TRBJ1-1, reads NAGVMQNPRHLVRRRGQEARLRCSPMKGHSHVYWYRQLPEEGLKFMVYLQKENIIDESGMPKERFSAEFPKEGPSILRIQQVVRGDSAAYFCASSPSRTLNTEAFFGQGTRLTVV.